One and the same sample provided the 8 T cell receptor beta chains below, sequenced in a study of response to subunit inactivated influenza vaccine. A single record per CDR3 protein comes from TCRdb applying MiXCR to the RT-PCR reads. The table lists 700,000 to 800,000 distinct CDR3 sequences, roughly 18% of them singletons. The material sequenced was PBMCs from blood, taken around 5 days after vaccination. These receptors originate from a man in his fifties who received an inactivated influenza vaccine.

The V and J genes are TRBV12-3 or TRBV12-4 and TRBJ2-2; weak D call: TRBD1 (5 bases). The V end lost 4 bases, the J end lost 5 bases, and 14 bases lay between the germline ends. CDR3 size: 15 residues. CDR3 loop: CASSSQGKQTGELFF. CDR3 coding DNA: TGTGCCAGCAGTTCCCAGGGCAAACAAACCGGGGAGCTGTTTTTT.

The gene calls are TRBV10-3 and TRBJ1-2; the D gene is possibly TRBD1 (6 bases). CDR1 ENHRY and CDR2 SYGVKD come from the germline V gene. The CDR3 spans 13 residues. Trimming stripped 8 bases from V and 3 bases from J, with 13 bases between. The CDR3 protein is CAISGGADYGYTF. CDR3 bases: TGTGCCATCTCCGGGGGCGCAGACTATGGCTACACCTTC.

The CDR3 reads CASSQRNRNTEAFF. As DNA, the CDR3 is TGCGCCAGCAGCCAACGTAATAGGAACACTGAAGCTTTCTTT. The V gene is TRBV4-1, the J gene TRBJ1-1; no firm D call. V dropped 2 bases and J dropped 1 base, with 8 bases sitting between them. CDR1 is MGHRA, CDR2 YSYEKL, per germline. The CDR3 spans 14 residues.

This clonotype was detected a few times. The chain uses TRBV7-2 and TRBJ2-7; D may be TRBD1 or TRBD2 (7 bases each). The CDR3 has 14 residues. Trimming took off 5 bases at V and 6 bases at J, with 17 bases between the two ends. Germline V lookup: CDR1 SGHTA, CDR2 FQGNSA. CDR3 amino acids: CASSTKTGRGEQYF. CDR3 DNA sequence: TGTGCCAGCAGCACTAAGACAGGGAGGGGCGAGCAGTACTTC.

The V call is TRBV20-1, the J call TRBJ2-5; tentative D call: TRBD2 (6 bases). Looked up from germline, CDR1 is DFQATT and CDR2 is SNEGSKA (reference sequence). This CDR3 comprises 14 residues. The ends were cut back, 2 bases at V and 0 bases at J, with 10 bases in the middle. In DNA, the CDR3 is TGCAGTGCTAGAACGAGGAGGGACCAAGAGACCCAGTACTTC. Encoded protein: CSARTRRDQETQYF.

The V call is TRBV9, the J call TRBJ2-7; 10 nucleotides align to TRBD1. The CDR3 is 15 residues long. Germline lookup yields CDR1 SGDLS and CDR2 YYNGEE. J gave up 6 bases and V 2 bases, and 8 bases lay outside the gene matches. This CDR3 is CASSVGPGQGFEQYF. The DNA for the CDR3 is TGTGCCAGCAGCGTGGGGCCGGGACAGGGGTTCGAGCAGTACTTC. Filled out from reference TRBV9 and TRBJ2-7, the complete variable domain reads DSGVTQTPKHLITATGQRVTLRCSPRSGDLSVYWYQQSLDQGLQFLIQYYNGEERAKGNILERFSAQQFPDLHSELNLSSLELGDSALYFCASSVGPGQGFEQYFGPGTRLTVT.

This clonotype was observed at least ten times. V and J are TRBV29-1 and TRBJ2-7; maybe TRBD2 (5 bases). The CDR3 totals 13 residues. Germline loops: CDR1 SQVTM, CDR2 ANQGSEA. Trimming removed 5 bases from V and 7 bases from J, with 18 bases in between. The chain's CDR3 is CSVRPGTKREQYF. The CDR3 coding sequence is TGCAGCGTTCGACCGGGAACCAAGAGGGAGCAGTACTTC.

This clonotype showed up just a few times. This chain uses TRBV5-1 with TRBJ2-7; 10 positions agree with TRBD2. CDR3 length: 15 amino acids. The ends lost 3 bases at V and 3 bases at J; junction bases unmatched: 6. Germline lookup yields CDR1 SGHRS and CDR2 YFSETQ. The CDR3 reads CASSSLAGENYEQYF. CDR3 DNA: TGCGCCAGCAGCTCTCTAGCGGGAGAGAACTACGAGCAGTACTTC.